Presented here are 12 T cell receptor beta chains from one specimen sequenced in a study of prognosis after radiotherapy for stage I lung cancer. Genomic DNA was the source, and TCR beta CDR3 was amplified from it by two-round multiplex PCR. For every TRBV and TRBJ gene, a specific primer was used in first-round PCR. From the multiplex PCR reads, TCRdb called clonotypes with MiXCR, one entry per CDR3 protein. Among roughly 30,000 distinct CDR3 sequences listed, 35% to 50% were seen once. The material was PBMCs, obtained before or after stereotactic body radiation therapy (not recorded which). Receptors were obtained from a donor at least 50 years old with non-small cell lung cancer.

This clonotype was recorded a few times. A far more abundant clone sits one base away, making this likely a read error. The chain recombines TRBV7-2 with TRBJ2-3; a weak D match, TRBD2 (5 bases). The CDR3 has 15 amino acids. CDR1 and CDR2 (germline): SGHTA, FQGNSA. Trimming stripped 6 bases from V and 0 bases from J, with 13 bases between. CDR3 nucleotide sequence: TGTGCCAGCAGTGAAGGCGGGTCTAGCACAGATACGCAGTATTTT. This codes for CASSEGGSSTDTQYF.

Many counts were recorded for this clonotype. The rearrangement links TRBV11-2 to TRBJ2-1, with 8 bases matching TRBD2. The CDR3 runs to 15 residues. CDR1 is SGHAT and CDR2 is FQNNGV in the germline V gene. Losses at the gene ends were 5 bases for V and 6 bases for J; bases not matched to a gene: 9. CDR3 sequence: CASSALAGNRNEQFF. CDR3 DNA sequence: TGTGCCAGCAGCGCCTTAGCGGGAAATCGCAATGAGCAGTTCTTC.

This clonotype was seen repeatedly, ten times or more. This chain uses TRBV5-4 with TRBJ1-1; no definite D call. The CDR3 has 12 amino acids. Trimming shortened V by 0 bases and J by 4 bases, and 4 bases separated the two germline ends. Germline CDR1 SGHNT, CDR2 YYREEE (reference sequence). Here the CDR3 reads CASSLGLTEAFF. CDR3 in DNA: TGTGCCAGCAGCTTGGGGCTCACTGAAGCTTTCTTT.

CDR3 in DNA: TGCGCCAGCCGACCCCGGGACAGGGTGCATGAAAAACTGTTTTTT. This encodes CASRPRDRVHEKLFF. The V call is TRBV5-1, the J call TRBJ1-4; TRBD1 matches 9 bases. Trimming at V came to 7 bases and at J to 6 bases, leaving 10 bases not matched to a gene. The CDR3 sequence is 15 residues long. Germline V lookup: CDR1 SGHRS, CDR2 YFSETQ. Using reference TRBV5-1 and TRBJ1-4 for the parts outside the CDR3, the full variable domain is KAGVTQTPRYLIKTRGQQVTLSCSPISGHRSVSWYQQTPGQGLQFLFEYFSETQRNKGNFPGRFSGRQFSNSRSEMNVSTLELGDSALYLCASRPRDRVHEKLFFGSGTQLSVL.

This clonotype was seen repeatedly, ten times or more. The chain carries TRBV20-1 and TRBJ2-3; weak D call: TRBD1 (5 bases). Trimming left V 3 bases short and J 4 bases short, with 17 bases between. The CDR3 runs to 15 residues. Germline values: CDR1 DFQATT, CDR2 SNEGSKA (reference sequence). CDR3: CSARLSAGSADTQYF. In DNA form, the CDR3 reads TGCAGTGCTAGGTTATCGGCAGGGTCGGCAGATACGCAGTATTTT.

This clonotype has a count of ten or more. The V and J genes are TRBV15 and TRBJ1-1; no definite D call. V was shortened by 0 bases and J by 4 bases, with 12 bases between the two germline ends. The CDR3 extends over 15 amino acids. Per germline, CDR1 LNHNV and CDR2 YYDKDF (reference sequence). The CDR3 nucleotides are TGTGCCACCAGCAGAGATAGGCGGGTTGGCACTGAAGCTTTCTTT. It encodes CATSRDRRVGTEAFF.

This clonotype came up many times. V is TRBV2 and J is TRBJ2-5; D unclear. The germline V gene has CDR1 SNHLY and CDR2 FYNNEI. Trimming removed 5 bases from V and 2 bases from J, with 18 bases in between. CDR3 length equals 16 residues. The CDR3, as DNA: TGTGCCAGCAGTCCTCCACCCCAACTGGGGCAAGAGACCCAGTACTTC. This codes for CASSPPPQLGQETQYF. Based on the CDR3 plus reference TRBV2 and TRBJ2-5, the full variable domain is EPEVTQTPSHQVTQMGQEVILRCVPISNHLYFYWYRQILGQKVEFLVSFYNNEISEKSEIFDDQFSVERPDGSNFTLKIRSTKLEDSAMYFCASSPPPQLGQETQYFGPGTRLLVL.

In its sample, this clonotype was seen many times. The V and J genes are TRBV11-1 and TRBJ2-3; 7 bases are a match to TRBD1. This CDR3 contains 15 residues. Germline V gene lookup returns CDR1 SGHAT and CDR2 FQDESV (reference sequence). V lost 0 bases and J lost 6; bases outside the gene matches: 6. CDR3 sequence: CASSLAATGLDTQYF. The CDR3 DNA reads as TGTGCCAGCAGCTTAGCGGCGACAGGGCTCGATACGCAGTATTTT. Variable domain in full (rest from reference TRBV11-1 and TRBJ2-3): EAEVAQSPRYKITEKSQAVAFWCDPISGHATLYWYRQILGQGPELLVQFQDESVVDDSQLPKDRFSAERLKGVDSTLKIQPAELGDSAMYLCASSLAATGLDTQYFGPGTRLTVL.

This clonotype was counted ten times or more. The chain is built from TRBV9 and TRBJ2-3; 13 positions match TRBD2. The junction had 12 bases not matched to a gene; V was cut back by 2 bases and J by 6 bases. CDR3 size: 18 residues. Germline loops: CDR1 SGDLS, CDR2 YYNGEE. The DNA for the CDR3 is TGTGCCAGCAGCGTTACCGGGACTAGCGGGACGATTGGGGATACGCAGTATTTT. Translation gives CASSVTGTSGTIGDTQYF.

V is TRBV7-2 and J is TRBJ2-5; 9 bases map to TRBD2. The ends lost 5 bases at V and 5 bases at J; junction bases unmatched: 9. From germline, CDR1 is SGHTA and CDR2 FQGNSA. The CDR3 runs 15 residues. CDR3 protein: CASSDSSGARETQYF. Here the CDR3 DNA reads TGTGCCAGCAGCGACTCTAGCGGGGCTCGGGAGACCCAGTACTTC. The entire variable domain, with the rest obtained from reference TRBV7-2 and TRBJ2-5, is as follows: GAGVSQSPSNKVTEKGKDVELRCDPISGHTALYWYRQSLGQGLEFLIYFQGNSAPDKSGLPSDRFSAERTGGSVSTLTIQRTQQEDSAVYLCASSDSSGARETQYFGPGTRLLVL.

Remarks on this clonotype: This likely came from a read error, as a far larger clone is one base away. The V gene is TRBV6-9, the J gene TRBJ2-5, with D perhaps given as TRBD1 or TRBD2 (5 bases each). Germline CDR1 MNHGY, CDR2 SVAAGI. The CDR3 is 11 residues long. CDR3 sequence (DNA): TGTGCCAGTAGTTTGGGGGAGAGCCAGTACTTC. This encodes CASSLGESQYF.

This clonotype showed up just a few times. A much bigger clone sits one base away, suggesting this may be a read error. CDR3 nucleotide sequence: TGTGCCAGCAGTTTTCTAGGGCCAACGATGGGGGAGCAGTACTTC. This codes for CASSFLGPTMGEQYF. This chain links TRBV6-1 with TRBJ2-7; D gene unclear. V gave up 5 bases and J gave up 7 bases, with 21 bases separating them. CDR3 length equals 15 residues. Germline values: CDR1 MNHNS, CDR2 SASEGT.